This T cell receptor beta chain was identified in a study of T-cell reconstitution after alpha-beta-depleted transplantation in children. The study, taken as a whole, reports: Reportedly, roughly two months post-transplant, alpha-beta T cells arose from several hundred expanded graft clones. Some patients' high day-60 TCRbeta diversity was traced to surviving recipient T cells and thymic progenitors.

For this clonotype: Its target is not known.

Library preparation (for TCRbeta) was performed with unique molecular identifiers. TCRdb recomputed calls from the PCR reads with MiXCR, one row per CDR3 protein. The profile shows around 490,000 distinct CDR3 sequences, about an eighth of them singletons. The CDR3 length is 18 residues. Germline V gives CDR1 LGHNA, CDR2 YNFKEQ. Deletions cut 4 bases from V and 6 bases from J, with 24 bases between. The receptor was isolated from a female patient aged 2-9 years who had a stem cell transplant for aplastic anemia, so the T cells may come from the graft donor. The input for sequencing was PBMCs, mostly from graft donor cells, taken 180 days after TCRalphabeta/CD19-depleted stem cell transplant. V gene TRBV4-2 combines with J gene TRBJ1-4, with D perhaps TRBD1 (5 bases). This chain's CDR3 is CASSPSWPPLGADEKLFF. CDR3 sequence (DNA): TGTGCCAGCAGCCCTTCGTGGCCCCCCCTAGGGGCAGATGAAAAACTGTTTTTT.